A selection of T cell receptor beta chains follows, all from one sample in a study of T cell responses to AZD1222 COVID-19 vaccine. The assay was immunoSEQ multiplex PCR, and TCRdb's table has in-frame clones only and misses some. The sample has 40,000 to 55,000 clones, 65% to 90% seen once. The sequencing used peripheral blood, collected 28 days after the second AZD1222 dose. The origin of the receptors is an adult who received the AZD1222 COVID-19 vaccine. The CDR3 runs from the conserved cysteine through the conserved F or W. The D gene is left open where the match is weak. Clone sizes are given selectively: once, few, many, or a class where the clone is expanded.

cdr3_nt cdr3_aa d_call j_call v_call clone_size
TGTGCCAGCAGTAGGACCGGGACAGGGAACACTGAAGCTTTCTTT CASSRTGTGNTEAFF TRBD1 TRBJ1-1 TRBV6-5 few
TGTGCCAGCAGTGAGACAGGGTTGGGGCTAGAAGCTTTCTTT CASSETGLGLEAFF TRBD1 TRBJ1-1 TRBV2 NA
TGTGCCAGCAGCCCCCAAGGGGCAGGCCAGGCTTCACCCCTCCACTTT CASSPQGAGQASPLHF NA TRBJ1-6 TRBV4-2 NA
TGTGCCAGCAGCTCCCAAGGCCTAGAGCAGTTCTTC CASSSQGLEQFF NA TRBJ2-1 TRBV7-2 NA
TGTGCCAGCAGCCCGCGAGTGTCAAGGACTGAAGCTTTCTTT CASSPRVSRTEAFF NA TRBJ1-1 TRBV3-1/TRBV3-2 once
TGTGCCAGCAGCGGGACAGGGGTTCACGAGCAGTACTTC CASSGTGVHEQYF TRBD1 TRBJ2-7 TRBV3-1/TRBV3-2 NA
TGTGCCAGCAGTGCCCCGGACAGGGGAGGGGGCACTGAAGCTTTCTTT CASSAPDRGGGTEAFF TRBD1 TRBJ1-1 TRBV27 NA
TGTGCCAGCAGCTTAGTCTCCTCGGGCCCCTACGAGCAGTACTTC CASSLVSSGPYEQYF NA TRBJ2-7 TRBV11-3 NA
TGTGCTAGTGGTTTGTTTGGAGGGACGGCAGATACGCAGTATTTT CASGLFGGTADTQYF NA TRBJ2-3 TRBV12-5 NA
TGTGCCAGCAGCCAAGGGCGGGTAGCGACTGAAGCTTTCTTT CASSQGRVATEAFF NA TRBJ1-1 TRBV3-1/TRBV3-2 NA
TGTGCCAGCAGTTCGTGGACTACCGCCGGGAACGAGCAGTACTTC CASSSWTTAGNEQYF NA TRBJ2-7 TRBV27 NA
TGCGCCAGCAGCTCGGCTAGCGGAAATGAGCAGTTCTTC CASSSASGNEQFF TRBD2 TRBJ2-1 TRBV5-1 once
TGTGCCAGTACAGGGGACGAGACCCAGTACTTC CASTGDETQYF NA TRBJ2-5 TRBV19 NA
TGTGCCAGCAGTTTTGCTAGCGGGAGAACCTACGAGCAGTACTTC CASSFASGRTYEQYF TRBD2 TRBJ2-7 TRBV27 NA
TGTGCCAGCTCACCAGTCCAGCGGGGGGGATACGAGCAGTACTTC CASSPVQRGGYEQYF TRBD2 TRBJ2-7 TRBV18 NA
TGTGCCAGCAGTGAAGAGTATAGGCAGGGGCGATACTACGAGCAGTACTTC CASSEEYRQGRYYEQYF NA TRBJ2-7 TRBV25-1 NA
TGTGCCAGCAGGAACCGACAGGGGGCCTACGAGCAGTACTTC CASRNRQGAYEQYF TRBD1 TRBJ2-7 TRBV7-2 NA
TGCGCCAGCAGCTTGGGAGCTAGCGGGACCCTTAGCACAGATACGCAGTATTTT CASSLGASGTLSTDTQYF TRBD2 TRBJ2-3 TRBV5-1 NA
TGTGCCAGCAGCTTGGTTAGGCAACGGTCACCCCTCCACTTT CASSLVRQRSPLHF NA TRBJ1-6 TRBV5-8 NA
TGTGCCAGTAGTACGGACAGGGGGCGGACTGAAGCTTTCTTT CASSTDRGRTEAFF TRBD1 TRBJ1-1 TRBV19 once
TGTGCCATCGGCTGGGGGGCGGACACCGGGGAGCTGTTTTTT CAIGWGADTGELFF NA TRBJ2-2 TRBV6-5 NA
TGTGCCAGCAGCCGTACAGGACCGGAAGGGGAGCTGTTTTTT CASSRTGPEGELFF NA TRBJ2-2 TRBV7-9 NA
TGTGCCAGCAGCTCAGAGGACCCCAACACAGATACGCAGTATTTT CASSSEDPNTDTQYF NA TRBJ2-3 TRBV7-6 NA
TGTGCCAGCAGCCAAGTGGGGACAGGCGATGAAAAACTGTTTTTT CASSQVGTGDEKLFF TRBD1 TRBJ1-4 TRBV3-1/TRBV3-2 NA
TGTGCCAGCAGTCCTCCGGGAATCTCCAACGAGCAGTACTTC CASSPPGISNEQYF NA TRBJ2-7 TRBV27 few
TGTGCCAGCCAGGCTAGCGGCTCCTACGAGCAGTACTTC CASQASGSYEQYF TRBD2 TRBJ2-7 TRBV11-3 NA
TGTGCCAGCAGTACGAGACTAGCGGAGTCCTACGAGCAGTACTTC CASSTRLAESYEQYF TRBD2 TRBJ2-7 TRBV6-6 once
TGTGCCAGCAGCCACCGGGAGGCGGCTAGCGGGAGCCTCACCGGGGAGCTGTTTTTT CASSHREAASGSLTGELFF TRBD2 TRBJ2-2 TRBV11-2 NA
TGTGCCAGCAGCCAAGACTTATCGACTAGCGTTAGGTTCCTCACCGGGGAGCTGTTTTTT CASSQDLSTSVRFLTGELFF TRBD2 TRBJ2-2 TRBV4-2 NA
TGTGCCAGTAGTACTGGACTCCGGGCCTTCTACGAGCAGTACTTC CASSTGLRAFYEQYF NA TRBJ2-7 TRBV19 NA
TGCGCCAGCACGGTAGAGGGGAATTCACCCCTCCACTTT CASTVEGNSPLHF NA TRBJ1-6 TRBV5-1 NA
TGTGCCAGCAGTCAGGAAGCAACTAATGAAAAACTGTTTTTT CASSQEATNEKLFF NA TRBJ1-4 TRBV28 NA
TGTGCCAGCAAACAGGGACCAGAAGCTTTCTTT CASKQGPEAFF NA TRBJ1-1 TRBV25-1 NA
TGTGCCAGCAGCCGGGGCAACGTGGGAGAGACCCAGTACTTC CASSRGNVGETQYF NA TRBJ2-5 TRBV7-9 NA
TGTGCCAGCAGTAGGGGGGTTGTAGAGACCCAGTACTTC CASSRGVVETQYF NA TRBJ2-5 TRBV28 NA
TGTGCCAGCAGTGCATACGAAAGTGCAGAGACCCAGTACTTC CASSAYESAETQYF NA TRBJ2-5 TRBV27 NA